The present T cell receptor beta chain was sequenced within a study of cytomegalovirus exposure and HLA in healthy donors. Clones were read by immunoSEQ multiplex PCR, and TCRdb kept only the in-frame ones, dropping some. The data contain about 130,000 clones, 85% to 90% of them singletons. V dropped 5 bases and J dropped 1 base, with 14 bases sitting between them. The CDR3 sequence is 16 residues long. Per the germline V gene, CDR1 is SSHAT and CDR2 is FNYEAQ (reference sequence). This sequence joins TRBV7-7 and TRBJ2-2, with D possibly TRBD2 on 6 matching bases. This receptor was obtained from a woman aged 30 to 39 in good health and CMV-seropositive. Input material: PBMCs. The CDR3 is CASSPMTGENTGELFF. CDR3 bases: TGTGCCAGCAGCCCCATGACGGGAGAGAACACCGGGGAGCTGTTTTTT.